This T cell receptor beta chain was sequenced in a study of identical twins. The V segment lost 5 bases and the J segment 8 bases; nucleotides outside the gene matches: 12. Germline assignment: CDR1 MNHNS and CDR2 SASEGT. CDR3 length: 15 amino acids. One entry per CDR3 protein, called by TCRdb with MiXCR from the 5' RACE reads. The data contain 250,000 or so distinct CDR3 sequences, approximately 7.3% of them singletons. This sample was shared with a second study, whose subject was yellow fever vaccine responses in identical twins.

V gene TRBV6-1 combines with J gene TRBJ2-1; 7 nucleotides match TRBD2. Sequenced input: CD8+ T cells sorted from blood. The sequence derives from a woman between 18 and 29 years old in good health. CDR3 in DNA: TGTGCCAGCAGTCCCGGGACTACACCCTGGGATGAGCAGTTCTTC. It encodes CASSPGTTPWDEQFF.